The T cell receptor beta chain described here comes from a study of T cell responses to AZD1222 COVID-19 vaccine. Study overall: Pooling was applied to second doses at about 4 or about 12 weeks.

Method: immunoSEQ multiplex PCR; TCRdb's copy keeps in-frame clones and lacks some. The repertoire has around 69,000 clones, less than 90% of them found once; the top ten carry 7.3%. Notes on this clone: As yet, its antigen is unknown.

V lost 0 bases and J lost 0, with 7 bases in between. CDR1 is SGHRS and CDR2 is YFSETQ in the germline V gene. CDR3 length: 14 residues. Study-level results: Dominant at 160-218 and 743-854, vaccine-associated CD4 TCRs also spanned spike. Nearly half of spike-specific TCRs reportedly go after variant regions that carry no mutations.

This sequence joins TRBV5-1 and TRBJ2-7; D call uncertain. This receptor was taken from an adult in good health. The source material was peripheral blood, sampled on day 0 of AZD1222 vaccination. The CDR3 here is CASSLDGFSYEQYF. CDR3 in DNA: TGCGCCAGCAGCTTGGACGGGTTCTCCTACGAGCAGTACTTC.